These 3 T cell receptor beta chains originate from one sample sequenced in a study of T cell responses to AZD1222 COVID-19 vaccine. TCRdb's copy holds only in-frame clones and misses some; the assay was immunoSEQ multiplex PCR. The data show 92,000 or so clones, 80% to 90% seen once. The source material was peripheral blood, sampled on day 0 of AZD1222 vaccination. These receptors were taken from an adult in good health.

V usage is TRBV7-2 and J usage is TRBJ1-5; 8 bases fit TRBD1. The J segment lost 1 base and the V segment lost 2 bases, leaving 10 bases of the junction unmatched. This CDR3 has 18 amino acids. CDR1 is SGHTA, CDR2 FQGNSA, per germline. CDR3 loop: CASSLWAGGDLSNQPQHF. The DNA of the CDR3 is TGTGCCAGCAGCTTATGGGCAGGGGGCGATTTAAGCAATCAGCCCCAGCATTTT.

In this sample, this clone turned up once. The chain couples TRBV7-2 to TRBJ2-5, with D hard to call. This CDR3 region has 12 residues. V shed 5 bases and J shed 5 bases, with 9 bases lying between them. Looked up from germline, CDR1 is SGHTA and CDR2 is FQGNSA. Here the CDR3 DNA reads TGTGCCAGCAGCCAACCCGGGGAGACCCAGTACTTC. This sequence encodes CASSQPGETQYF. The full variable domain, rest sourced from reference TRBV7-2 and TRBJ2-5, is GAGVSQSPSNKVTEKGKDVELRCDPISGHTALYWYRQSLGQGLEFLIYFQGNSAPDKSGLPSDRFSAERTGGSVSTLTIQRTQQEDSAVYLCASSQPGETQYFGPGTRLLVL.

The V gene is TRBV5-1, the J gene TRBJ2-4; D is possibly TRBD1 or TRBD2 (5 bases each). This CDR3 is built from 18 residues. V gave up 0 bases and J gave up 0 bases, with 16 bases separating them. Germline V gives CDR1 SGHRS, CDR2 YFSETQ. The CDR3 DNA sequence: TGCGCCAGCAGCTTGGAGGTAGGGACCGGACCAGCCAAAAACATTCAGTACTTC. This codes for CASSLEVGTGPAKNIQYF.